One and the same sample provided the 21 T cell receptor beta chains below, sequenced in a study of cytomegalovirus exposure and HLA in healthy donors. The PCR used 60 Vbeta and 13 Jbeta primers. The repertoire was sequenced with immunoSEQ multiplex PCR; TCRdb's copy has only in-frame clones and lacks some. The repertoire holds 150,000 to 200,000 clones, with 70% to 80% as singletons. Sequencing was done on a sample of PBMCs. Receptors were obtained from a woman aged 45-65 years in good health and CMV-seronegative.

The V gene is TRBV7-8, the J gene TRBJ1-5, with D possibly TRBD1 on 5 matching bases. CDR3 length equals 16 residues. Trimming removed 6 bases at V and 2 bases at J, with 17 bases between. Germline loops: CDR1 SGHVS, CDR2 FQNEAQ. The CDR3 DNA sequence: TGTGCCAGCAGTCTAGGAGGGGAGGCCGGCAATCAGCCCCAGCATTTT. It translates to CASSLGGEAGNQPQHF.

The sample holds one count of this clone. The gene calls are TRBV5-1 and TRBJ1-3; D not certain. Deletions cut 0 bases from V and 0 bases from J, with 10 bases between. This CDR3 contains 16 residues. Germline values: CDR1 SGHRS, CDR2 YFSETQ. The CDR3 reads CASSLGLSDSGNTIYF. The CDR3 DNA reads TGCGCCAGCAGCTTGGGGCTGTCAGACTCTGGAAACACCATATATTTT.

This clone was seen a handful of times. The chain carries TRBV2 and TRBJ2-6, with TRBD1 matching 7 bases. V trimming: 1 base; J trimming: 7 bases; junction bases outside the gene matches: 4. Germline V gene lookup returns CDR1 SNHLY and CDR2 FYNNEI. The length of the CDR3 is 15 residues. The CDR3 here is CASSEGQGKANVLTF. The DNA for the CDR3 is TGTGCCAGCAGTGAAGGACAGGGAAAAGCCAACGTCCTGACTTTC.

V usage is TRBV19 and J usage is TRBJ2-3, with a possible D match to TRBD2 (6 bases). Looked up from germline, CDR1 is LNHDA and CDR2 is SQIVND (reference sequence). The CDR3 is 15 amino acids. Trimming took 5 bases from V and 1 from J, leaving 13 bases between them. The CDR3 DNA is TGTGCCAGTAGTCCTGGGGCGGGGCGCACAGATACGCAGTATTTT. Its translation: CASSPGAGRTDTQYF.

The CDR3 spells CASSWAGSSYEQYF. DNA of the CDR3: TGTGCCAGCAGCTGGGCTGGAAGCTCCTACGAGCAGTACTTC. V is TRBV7-2 and J is TRBJ2-7; no reliable D call. The CDR3 covers 14 residues. V was trimmed by 4 bases and J by 0 bases, leaving 10 bases between them. Germline V lookup: CDR1 SGHTA, CDR2 FQGNSA.

The chain employs TRBV18 and TRBJ2-5; D might be TRBD2 (5 bases). V lost 0 bases, J lost 4 bases, and 6 bases lay in between. The CDR3 runs to 13 residues. Germline V CDR1 and CDR2: KGHSH, LQKENI. CDR3 bases: TGTGCCAGCTCACCACCGAGGGTAGAGACCCAGTACTTC. This translates into CASSPPRVETQYF.

The CDR3 loop is CASSPRGGRGNEQFF. In nucleotides, the CDR3 is TGTGCCAGCAGCCCTCGGGGGGGCCGTGGAAATGAGCAGTTCTTC. This sequence joins TRBV6-6 and TRBJ2-1; 8 bases align to TRBD2. CDR3 size: 15 residues. Looked up from germline, CDR1 is MNHNY and CDR2 is SVGAGI (reference sequence). J lost 7 bases, V lost 6 bases, and 11 bases had no gene match.

V gene TRBV13 combines with J gene TRBJ2-5, with 7 bases identical to TRBD2. The CDR3 sequence is 16 residues long. CDR1 is PRHDT and CDR2 is FYEKMQ in the germline V gene (reference sequence). The V gene end was trimmed by 5 bases and the J gene end by 3 bases; junction bases not matched to a gene: 12. This CDR3 reads CASSPQSTSAEETQYF. CDR3 DNA sequence: TGTGCCAGCAGCCCTCAATCTACTAGCGCCGAAGAGACCCAGTACTTC.

The chain couples TRBV29-1 to TRBJ2-4, with 15 bases lining up with TRBD2. The J segment lost 3 bases and the V segment lost 4 bases, leaving 10 bases of the junction unmatched. Germline values: CDR1 SQVTM, CDR2 ANQGSEA. This CDR3 has 18 residues. The CDR3 loop is CSVVIRGLAGGGKNIQYF. The DNA for the CDR3 is TGCAGCGTTGTCATTAGGGGACTAGCGGGAGGTGGCAAAAACATTCAGTACTTC.

The J gene is TRBJ2-7, the V gene TRBV7-9; D may be TRBD2 (6 bases). Germline assignment: CDR1 SEHNR and CDR2 FQNEAQ (reference sequence). CDR3 length: 15 amino acids. The V and J ends lost 5 bases and 2 bases respectively, with 16 bases between them. For the CDR3, the DNA is TGTGCCAGCAGCGGCAGGGCTAGCGTTACCTACGAGCAGTACTTC. Encoded protein: CASSGRASVTYEQYF.

The V and J genes are TRBV29-1 and TRBJ2-5; the D gene is possibly TRBD1 (6 bases). V lost 4 bases and J lost 10, with 19 bases in between. This CDR3 contains 13 residues. Germline CDR1 and CDR2: SQVTM and ANQGSEA. The CDR3 DNA reads TGCAGCGTTGGCAGGGGAGATATCAGCGACCAGTACTTC. Translation gives CSVGRGDISDQYF.

The CDR3 coding sequence is TGTGCCAGCAGGGCGGACAGGAGGAATCAGCCCCAGCATTTT. Encoded protein: CASRADRRNQPQHF. The chain uses TRBV28 and TRBJ1-5; 7 bases align to TRBD1. The CDR3 spans 14 residues. Germline lookup yields CDR1 MDHEN and CDR2 SYDVKM. V was clipped by 6 bases and J by 4 bases; unmatched bases: 6.

The chain uses TRBV18 and TRBJ1-3, with a tentative D call TRBD1 (6 bases). Germline CDR1 is KGHSH and CDR2 is LQKENI. V lost 3 bases and J lost 1, with 13 bases in between. CDR3 size: 16 residues. The DNA of the CDR3 is TGTGCCAGCTCACCCAAAGAGACAGGTTCTGGAAACACCATATATTTT. This sequence encodes CASSPKETGSGNTIYF.

The gene calls are TRBV19 and TRBJ1-2, with 7 positions matching TRBD1. The length of the CDR3 is 15 residues. CDR1 and CDR2 (germline): LNHDA, SQIVND (reference sequence). Trimming took 4 bases from V and 7 from J; bases not matched to a gene: 12. CDR3 residues: CASSTRQGRMGGYTF. In nucleotides, the CDR3 is TGTGCCAGTAGTACCCGACAGGGAAGGATGGGTGGCTACACCTTC. The whole variable domain, remainder taken from reference TRBV19 and TRBJ1-2, is DGGITQSPKYLFRKEGQNVTLSCEQNLNHDAMYWYRQDPGQGLRLIYYSQIVNDFQKGDIAEGYSVSREKKESFPLTVTSAQKNPTAFYLCASSTRQGRMGGYTFGSGTRLTVV.

The J gene is TRBJ2-7, the V gene TRBV4-3, with 7 nucleotides matching TRBD2. This CDR3 has 16 amino acids. From germline, CDR1 is LGHNA and CDR2 YSLEER. V lost 1 base, J lost 5 bases, and 11 bases stayed unmatched. The CDR3, as DNA: TGCGCCAGCAGCCAAGTTTTTGGCGGGAGTACCCACGAGCAGTACTTC. Protein product: CASSQVFGGSTHEQYF.

The rearrangement links TRBV6-1 to TRBJ2-1; no firm D call. Germline CDR1 reads MNHNS; CDR2 reads SASEGT. The V gene lost 4 bases and the J gene lost 9 bases, with 16 bases spanning the gap. The CDR3 consists of 14 residues. The CDR3 sequence is CASSAVRGTSEQFF. CDR3 DNA: TGTGCCAGCAGTGCGGTACGTGGTACGAGTGAGCAGTTCTTC.

The chain couples TRBV4-1 to TRBJ2-1; TRBD2 agrees at 15 bases. V shed 1 base, J shed 0 bases, and the junction held 10 bases outside the gene matches. The CDR3 runs to 21 residues. Per the germline V gene, CDR1 is MGHRA and CDR2 is YSYEKL. For the CDR3, the DNA is TGCGCCAGCAGCCAAGCGATTGGGACTAGCGGGAGGTGGAGCTCCTACAATGAGCAGTTCTTC. Translated: CASSQAIGTSGRWSSYNEQFF.

V and J are TRBV7-9 and TRBJ2-5, with D tentatively TRBD1 (6 bases). V lost 5 bases and J lost 5, with 18 bases in between. This CDR3 comprises 15 residues. Germline CDR1 is SEHNR and CDR2 is FQNEAQ (reference sequence). Here the CDR3 reads CASSPQGQSRETQYF. Here the CDR3 DNA reads TGTGCCAGCAGCCCACAGGGCCAGTCCAGGGAGACCCAGTACTTC.

The rearrangement links TRBV18 to TRBJ1-1; TRBD1 matches at 7 bases. The germline gives CDR1 KGHSH, CDR2 LQKENI. The CDR3 covers 15 residues. Trimming removed 2 bases from V and 1 base from J; junction bases left unmatched: 4. The CDR3 nucleotides are TGTGCCAGCTCACCAGACAGGGTGGGGAACACTGAAGCTTTCTTT. This encodes CASSPDRVGNTEAFF.

The chain employs TRBV9 and TRBJ2-1; D possibly corresponds to TRBD2 (5 bases). V was trimmed by 2 bases and J by 0 bases, leaving 6 bases between them. Germline values: CDR1 SGDLS, CDR2 YYNGEE. The CDR3 consists of 14 residues. The CDR3 spells CASSVSGSYNEQFF. The CDR3, as DNA: TGTGCCAGCAGCGTCAGCGGCTCCTACAATGAGCAGTTCTTC.

CDR3 DNA: TGTGCCAGTAGTATAGAAGACAGCCCGAACACTGAAGCTTTCTTT. It is translated as CASSIEDSPNTEAFF. V gene TRBV19 combines with J gene TRBJ1-1; tentatively, D is TRBD1 (5 bases). The CDR3 loop spans 15 amino acids. From germline, CDR1 is LNHDA and CDR2 SQIVND (reference sequence). Trimming took off 0 bases at V and 1 base at J, with 9 bases between the two ends.